The 30 T cell receptor beta chains in this list originate from one sample, sequenced in a study of blood T cell repertoires in COVID-19 (dated by TCRdb to the early 2020s). Library preparation was by the immunoSEQ multiplex PCR assay. TCRdb mirrors the immuneACCESS table, restricted to in-frame sequences. Some clones are absent from its copies; in checked studies, under half trace to an unresolved V gene, and the reason for the others is unknown. The sample table holds a few hundred thousand clones, of which about 87% were seen once. Over 1% of the sample comes from the top ten. Source material: PBMCs or T cells enriched from blood (not recorded which). The receptors shown here come from a woman between 40 and 50 years old with acute COVID-19.

The rearrangement links TRBV3-1 (or the pseudogene TRBV3-2) to TRBJ1-3, with D maybe TRBD1 (5 bases). Looked up from germline, CDR1 is LGHDT and CDR2 is YNNKEL (reference sequence). The CDR3 is made up of 16 amino acids. Trimming took off 0 bases at V and 2 bases at J, with 11 bases between the two ends. The CDR3 nucleotides read TGTGCCAGCAGCCAAGATTTTGGGGCAACTGGAAACACCATATATTTT. Its translation: CASSQDFGATGNTIYF.

This clone was seen only a few times. The chain combines TRBV9 with TRBJ2-2; D gene ambiguous. Germline V lookup: CDR1 SGDLS, CDR2 YYNGEE. The CDR3 runs 13 residues. V was pared by 2 bases and J by 3 bases, with 5 bases between. The CDR3 DNA sequence: TGTGCCAGCAGCGTCCGGGACACCGGGGAGCTGTTTTTT. It yields the protein CASSVRDTGELFF.

The V and J genes are TRBV30 and TRBJ2-7; 8 bases align to TRBD1. The CDR3 is 13 amino acids. Trimming took 4 bases from V and 6 from J; bases not matched to a gene: 8. Germline V CDR1 and CDR2: GTSNPN, SVGIG (reference sequence). The CDR3 bases are TGTGCCTGGAAGCAGGGGGCAGGGGGCGAGCAGTACGTC. Encoded protein: CAWKQGAGGEQYV.

The chain combines TRBV2 with TRBJ1-1, with unresolved D. CDR1 and CDR2 from the germline V gene are SNHLY and FYNNEI. The CDR3 length is 14 residues. Trimming pared 6 bases from V and 3 bases from J, leaving 14 bases between. The CDR3 DNA reads as TGTGCCAGCAGACTTCTCCTGTCGTACACTGAAGCTTTCTTT. Translating it yields CASRLLLSYTEAFF.

The chain uses TRBV4-3 and TRBJ2-1; 7 bases map to TRBD2. V dropped 0 bases and J dropped 8; count of bases not matched to a gene: 7. The CDR3 is 15 amino acids. Germline CDR1 and CDR2: LGHNA and YSLEER. The CDR3 loop reads CASSQDRDYTYEQFF. CDR3 nucleotide sequence: TGCGCCAGCAGCCAAGATCGGGACTATACCTATGAGCAGTTCTTC.

This chain connects TRBV2 to TRBJ2-3, with TRBD2 identical over 10 bases. CDR1 is SNHLY, CDR2 FYNNEI, per germline. The CDR3 is 16 amino acids. Trimming took 7 bases from V and 6 from J; bases not matched to a gene: 13. In nucleotides, the CDR3 is TGTGCCAGCACTAGGACTAGCGGTCTTCGAGGGGATACGCAGTATTTT. It yields the protein CASTRTSGLRGDTQYF.

The gene calls are TRBV24-1 and TRBJ1-2, with 8 positions matching TRBD1. CDR3 length: 13 amino acids. From germline, CDR1 is KGHDR and CDR2 SFDVKD. V lost 4 bases, J lost 5 bases, and 2 bases stayed unmatched. Here the CDR3 DNA reads TGTGCCACCAGTGAATACAGGGGGTATGGCTACACCTTC. Translated: CATSEYRGYGYTF.

This chain connects TRBV5-1 to TRBJ1-5; weak D call: TRBD1 (5 bases). Trimming shortened V by 4 bases and J by 5 bases, and 13 bases separated the two germline ends. Germline assignment: CDR1 SGHRS and CDR2 YFSETQ. This CDR3 region has 14 residues. Here the CDR3 DNA reads TGCGCCAGCAGCCCGGGACTCGAGGATCAGCCCCAGCATTTT. Its translation is CASSPGLEDQPQHF.

The V and J genes are TRBV5-4 and TRBJ2-5; 11 nucleotides align to TRBD2. With 5 bases clipped from V and 1 base from J, the junction kept 4 bases outside the gene matches. Germline CDR1 SGHNT, CDR2 YYREEE (reference sequence). This CDR3 comprises 15 residues. The CDR3: CASSGTSGAQETQYF. CDR3 nucleotide sequence: TGTGCCAGCAGTGGGACTAGCGGAGCCCAAGAGACCCAGTACTTC.

V is TRBV7-9 and J is TRBJ2-3; tentative D call: TRBD2 (5 bases). V lost 1 base, J lost 2 bases, and 10 bases lay in between. CDR3 size: 15 residues. The germline CDR1 and CDR2 sequences are SEHNR and FQNEAQ (reference sequence). CDR3 in DNA: TGTGCCAGCAGCTTAGGTCCAGACTACACAGATACGCAGTATTTT. Protein product: CASSLGPDYTDTQYF.

This clone was counted a few times. The chain combines TRBV2 with TRBJ2-1, with a tentative D call TRBD2 (5 bases). CDR1 and CDR2 from the germline V gene are SNHLY and FYNNEI. The V and J ends lost 9 bases and 6 bases respectively, with 15 bases between them. The CDR3 length is 13 residues. The CDR3 DNA follows: TGTGCCAGTTTGCTCCCGCGGGTCAATGAGCAGTTCTTC. This translates into CASLLPRVNEQFF. The full variable domain, rest sourced from reference TRBV2 and TRBJ2-1, is EPEVTQTPSHQVTQMGQEVILRCVPISNHLYFYWYRQILGQKVEFLVSFYNNEISEKSEIFDDQFSVERPDGSNFTLKIRSTKLEDSAMYFCASLLPRVNEQFFGPGTRLTVL.

The chain combines TRBV9 with TRBJ1-2; TRBD1 matches at 7 bases. Germline values: CDR1 SGDLS, CDR2 YYNGEE. CDR3 length: 15 amino acids. Losses at the gene ends were 4 bases for V and 0 bases for J; bases not matched to a gene: 6. In nucleotides, the CDR3 is TGTGCCAGCAGCCCGGGACAGTGGACTAACTATGGCTACACCTTC. It yields the protein CASSPGQWTNYGYTF.

The V call is TRBV10-1, the J call TRBJ2-7; tentative D call: TRBD2 (6 bases). This CDR3 has 13 residues. The germline V gene has CDR1 WNHNN and CDR2 SYGVQD (reference sequence). V lost 8 bases, J lost 6 bases, and 17 bases lay in between. The CDR3 loop is CASRTTLSGEQYF. CDR3 nucleotides: TGCGCCAGCCGGACTACCCTCTCCGGCGAGCAGTACTTC.

The V call is TRBV18, the J call TRBJ1-2, with TRBD1 matching 11 bases. In germline, CDR1 is KGHSH, CDR2 LQKENI. This CDR3 is built from 17 residues. Germline trimming cut 4 bases from V and 4 bases from J; bases unmatched to any gene: 11. CDR3 in DNA: TGTGCCAGCTCACTAGGACAGGGGGCCCGGATCGGCTATGGCTACACCTTC. It codes for CASSLGQGARIGYGYTF.

The chain recombines TRBV9 with TRBJ2-1, with 9 bases fitting TRBD2. Losses at the gene ends were 4 bases for V and 1 base for J; bases not matched to a gene: 12. The CDR3 totals 18 residues. Looked up from germline, CDR1 is SGDLS and CDR2 is YYNGEE. For the CDR3, the DNA is TGTGCCAGCAGCCCCCGGCTAGCGGGGTCAGATTCCTACAATGAGCAGTTCTTC. Its protein is CASSPRLAGSDSYNEQFF.

The chain is built from TRBV10-1 and TRBJ2-1; D unresolved. The CDR3 is 15 residues long. V shed 0 bases and J shed 5 bases, with 11 bases lying between them. The germline gives CDR1 WNHNN, CDR2 SYGVQD (reference sequence). For the CDR3, the DNA is TGCGCCAGCAGTGAGTCGTCATCCCTACACAATGAGCAGTTCTTC. This gives the protein CASSESSSLHNEQFF.

The gene calls are TRBV24-1 and TRBJ2-1, with 8 bases fitting TRBD2. Per the germline V gene, CDR1 is KGHDR and CDR2 is SFDVKD. CDR3 length: 16 amino acids. V shed 4 bases, J shed 3 bases, and the junction held 7 bases outside the gene matches. The CDR3 nucleotides are TGTGCCACCAGTGACACAGCGGGAGTAGACTACAATGAGCAGTTCTTC. It encodes CATSDTAGVDYNEQFF.

This clone was detected only once. This chain links TRBV6-1 with TRBJ1-5, with 7 positions matching TRBD1. Germline-derived CDR1 and CDR2 are MNHNS and SASEGT. Unmatched junction bases numbered 7, after V lost 10 bases and J lost 4 bases. This CDR3 spans 13 amino acids. This CDR3 is CAIQGDRNQPQHF. DNA for the CDR3: TGTGCCATCCAGGGGGATCGGAATCAGCCCCAGCATTTT.

The V gene is TRBV24-1, the J gene TRBJ2-1; D is perhaps TRBD2 (6 bases). The germline V and J ends were trimmed by 7 bases and 0 bases, with 12 bases remaining between them. From germline, CDR1 is KGHDR and CDR2 SFDVKD. The CDR3 is 15 residues long. The CDR3 reads CATREGSSSYNEQFF. In DNA, the CDR3 is TGTGCCACCAGGGAGGGATCATCCTCCTACAATGAGCAGTTCTTC.

This clone was seen a handful of times. V gene TRBV7-9 combines with J gene TRBJ2-5; D possibly corresponds to TRBD2 (6 bases). In germline, CDR1 is SEHNR, CDR2 FQNEAQ (reference sequence). CDR3 size: 15 residues. The V end lost 4 bases, the J end lost 2 bases, and 14 bases lay between the germline ends. The CDR3 DNA follows: TGTGCCAGCAGCTCCGGCCGGGGGAAACAAGAGACCCAGTACTTC. It is translated as CASSSGRGKQETQYF.

This clone was picked up one time. The J gene is TRBJ2-3, the V gene TRBV30; D not resolved. V lost 1 base and J 0 bases, leaving 8 bases between the germline ends. This CDR3 region has 14 residues. Germline V gene data show CDR1 as GTSNPN and CDR2 as SVGIG (reference sequence). The DNA of the CDR3 is TGTGCCTGGAGTGGAGGTTCAAGCACAGATACGCAGTATTTT. This translates into CAWSGGSSTDTQYF.

The chain links TRBV5-5 to TRBJ1-2; D might be TRBD1 (6 bases). CDR1 and CDR2 (germline): SGHKS, YYEKEE (reference sequence). Trimming left V 0 bases short and J 4 bases short, with 10 bases between. The CDR3 totals 14 residues. For the CDR3, the DNA is TGTGCCAGCAGCTTGGCCGGACAGCCCTATGGCTACACCTTC. As protein: CASSLAGQPYGYTF.

V and J are TRBV5-6 and TRBJ2-2; 9 nucleotides line up with TRBD1. Germline V gene sequence: CDR1 SGHDT, CDR2 YYEEEE. V dropped 4 bases and J dropped 3; count of bases not matched to a gene: 4. There are 15 residues in the CDR3. The CDR3 DNA reads TGTGCCAGCAGCCTGGGACAGGGATACACCGGGGAGCTGTTTTTT. This encodes CASSLGQGYTGELFF.

The chain employs TRBV7-9 and TRBJ2-7; no clear D. Trimming took off 4 bases at V and 3 bases at J, with 7 bases between the two ends. There are 12 residues in the CDR3. Germline CDR1 and CDR2: SEHNR and FQNEAQ (reference sequence). The CDR3 bases are TGTGCCAGCAGCTCTGGCCTCTACGAGCAGTACGTC. Encoded protein: CASSSGLYEQYV.

This clone came up once. The chain is built from TRBV5-1 and TRBJ1-1; the match to TRBD1 covers 8 bases. Germline CDR1 reads SGHRS; CDR2 reads YFSETQ. V lost 6 bases and J lost 0; bases outside the gene matches: 7. The CDR3 loop spans 15 amino acids. CDR3 nucleotide sequence: TGCGCCAGCACCGGACAGGGTAGCCTGAACACTGAAGCTTTCTTT. Its translation is CASTGQGSLNTEAFF.

This CDR3 is CASSLMTGGVNTEAFF. CDR3 in DNA: TGTGCCAGCAGCCTCATGACAGGGGGTGTGAACACTGAAGCTTTCTTT. The V call is TRBV5-6, the J call TRBJ1-1, with TRBD1 identical over 9 bases. The CDR3 runs 16 residues. The germline gives CDR1 SGHDT, CDR2 YYEEEE. After removal of 4 bases from V and 0 bases from J, the junction contained 7 bases not matched to a gene.

V usage is TRBV7-9 and J usage is TRBJ1-1, with 7 bases identical to TRBD1. This CDR3 region has 13 residues. Germline V CDR1 and CDR2: SEHNR, FQNEAQ (reference sequence). With V trimmed by 5 bases and J by 6 bases, 6 bases remained unmatched. The CDR3 sequence: CASSAGTVPEAFF. The CDR3 DNA is TGTGCCAGCAGCGCGGGGACAGTTCCTGAAGCTTTCTTT.

The V gene is TRBV19, the J gene TRBJ1-1; D may be TRBD1 (6 bases). The germline gives CDR1 LNHDA, CDR2 SQIVND (reference sequence). The V end lost 4 bases, the J end lost 7 bases, and 16 bases lay between the germline ends. The length of the CDR3 is 14 residues. This CDR3 is CASSTGQRRLEAFF. The CDR3 DNA sequence: TGTGCCAGTAGTACCGGACAGCGGCGGCTTGAAGCTTTCTTT.

The chain is built from TRBV11-2 and TRBJ1-4; possible D gene TRBD1, 6 bases. Per germline, CDR1 SGHAT and CDR2 FQNNGV. The CDR3 is 15 residues long. V lost 1 base, J lost 0 bases, and 6 bases lay in between. CDR3 residues: CASSLGTATNEKLFF. The CDR3 coding sequence is TGTGCCAGCAGCTTAGGGACAGCAACTAATGAAAAACTGTTTTTT.

The genes are TRBV20-1 and TRBJ2-7, with 13 nucleotides matching TRBD2. Germline V gene data show CDR1 as DFQATT and CDR2 as SNEGSKA (reference sequence). This CDR3 is 12 amino acids long. V lost 3 bases to trimming and J lost 12 bases; unmatched junction nucleotides: 5. CDR3 nucleotide sequence: TGCAGTGCTAGTGGGACTAGCGGGATCCTGTACTTC. It is translated as CSASGTSGILYF.